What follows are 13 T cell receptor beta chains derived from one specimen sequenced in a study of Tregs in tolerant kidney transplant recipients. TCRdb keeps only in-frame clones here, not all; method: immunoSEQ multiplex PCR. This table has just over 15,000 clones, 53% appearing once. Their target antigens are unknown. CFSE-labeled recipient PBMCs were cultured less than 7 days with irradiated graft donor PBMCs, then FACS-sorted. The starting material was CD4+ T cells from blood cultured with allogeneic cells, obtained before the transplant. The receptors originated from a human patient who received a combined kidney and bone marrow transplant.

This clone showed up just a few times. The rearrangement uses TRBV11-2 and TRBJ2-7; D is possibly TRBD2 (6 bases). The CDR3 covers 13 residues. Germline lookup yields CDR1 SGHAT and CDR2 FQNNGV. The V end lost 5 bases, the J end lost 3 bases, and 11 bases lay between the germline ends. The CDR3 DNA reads TGTGCCAGCAGCCCCACCGGGGGCTACGAGCAGTACTTC. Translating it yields CASSPTGGYEQYF.

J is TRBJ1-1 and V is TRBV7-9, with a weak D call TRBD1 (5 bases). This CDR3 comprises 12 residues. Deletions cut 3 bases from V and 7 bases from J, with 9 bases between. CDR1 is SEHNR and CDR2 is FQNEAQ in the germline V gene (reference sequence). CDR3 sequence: CASSFWTYEAFF. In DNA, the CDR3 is TGTGCCAGCAGCTTCTGGACATATGAAGCTTTCTTT.

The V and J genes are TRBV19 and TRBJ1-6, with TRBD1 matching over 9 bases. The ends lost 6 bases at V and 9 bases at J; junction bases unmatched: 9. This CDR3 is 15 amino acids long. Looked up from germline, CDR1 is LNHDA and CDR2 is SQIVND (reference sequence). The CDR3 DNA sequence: TGTGCCAGTAGATGGGGACAGGGTGTTGGTTCACCCCTCCACTTT. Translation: CASRWGQGVGSPLHF.

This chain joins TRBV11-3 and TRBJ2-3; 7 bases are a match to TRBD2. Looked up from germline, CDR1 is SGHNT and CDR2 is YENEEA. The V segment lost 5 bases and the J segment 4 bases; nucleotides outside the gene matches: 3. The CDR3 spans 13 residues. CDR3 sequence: CASSRLAPDTQYF. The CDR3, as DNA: TGTGCCAGCAGCAGACTAGCTCCAGATACGCAGTATTTT.

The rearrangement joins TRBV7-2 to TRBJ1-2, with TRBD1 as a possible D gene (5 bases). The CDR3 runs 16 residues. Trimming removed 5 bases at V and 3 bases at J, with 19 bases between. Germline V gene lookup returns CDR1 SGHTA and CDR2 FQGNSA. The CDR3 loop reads CASSLTLREFDYGYTF. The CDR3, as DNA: TGTGCCAGCAGCCTTACCCTCAGGGAATTTGACTATGGCTACACCTTC.

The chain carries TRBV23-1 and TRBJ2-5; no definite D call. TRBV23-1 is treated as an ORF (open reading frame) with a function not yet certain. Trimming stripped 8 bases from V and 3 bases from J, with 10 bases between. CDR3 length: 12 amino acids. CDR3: CASRAVEETQYF. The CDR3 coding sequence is TGCGCCAGCCGAGCCGTCGAAGAGACCCAGTACTTC.

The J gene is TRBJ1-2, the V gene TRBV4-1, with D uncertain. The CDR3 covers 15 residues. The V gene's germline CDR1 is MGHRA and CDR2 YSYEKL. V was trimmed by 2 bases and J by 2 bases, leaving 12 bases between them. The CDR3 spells CASSQTRIRNYGYTF. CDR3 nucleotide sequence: TGCGCCAGCAGCCAAACGAGGATACGGAACTATGGCTACACCTTC.

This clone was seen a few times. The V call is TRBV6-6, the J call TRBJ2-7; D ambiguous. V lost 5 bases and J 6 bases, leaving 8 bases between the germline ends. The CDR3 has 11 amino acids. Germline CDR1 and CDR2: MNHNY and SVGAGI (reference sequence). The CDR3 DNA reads TGTGCCAGCAGTGCCCCAGTCGAGCAGTACTTC. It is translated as CASSAPVEQYF.

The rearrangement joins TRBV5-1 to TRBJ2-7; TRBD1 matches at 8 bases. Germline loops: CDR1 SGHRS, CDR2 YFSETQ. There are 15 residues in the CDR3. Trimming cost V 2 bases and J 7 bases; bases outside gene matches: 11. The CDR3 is CASSFPGTGLEEQYF. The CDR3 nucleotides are TGCGCCAGCAGCTTCCCTGGGACAGGCCTAGAGGAGCAGTACTTC.

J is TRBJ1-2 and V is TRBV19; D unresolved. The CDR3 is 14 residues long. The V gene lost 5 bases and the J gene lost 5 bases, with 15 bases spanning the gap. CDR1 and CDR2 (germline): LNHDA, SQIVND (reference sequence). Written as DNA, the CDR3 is TGTGCCAGTAGTGCTATGGAAACGGGGTATGGCTACACCTTC. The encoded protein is CASSAMETGYGYTF.

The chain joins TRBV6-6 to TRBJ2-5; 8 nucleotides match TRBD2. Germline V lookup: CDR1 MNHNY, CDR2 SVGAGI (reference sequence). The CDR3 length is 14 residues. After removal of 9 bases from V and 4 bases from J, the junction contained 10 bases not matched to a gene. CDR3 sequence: CASQYGGAGETQYF. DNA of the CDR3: TGTGCCAGTCAATACGGGGGGGCAGGAGAGACCCAGTACTTC.

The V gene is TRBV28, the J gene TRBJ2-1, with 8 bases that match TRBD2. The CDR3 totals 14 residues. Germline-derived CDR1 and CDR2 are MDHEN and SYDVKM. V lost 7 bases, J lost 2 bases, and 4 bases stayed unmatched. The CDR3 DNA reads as TGTGCCAGCACAACTAGCGGCGCCTACAATGAGCAGTTCTTC. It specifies CASTTSGAYNEQFF. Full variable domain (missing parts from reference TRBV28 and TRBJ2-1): DVKVTQSSRYLVKRTGEKVFLECVQDMDHENMFWYRQDPGLGLRLIYFSYDVKMKEKGDIPEGYSVSREKKERFSLILESASTNQTSMYLCASTTSGAYNEQFFGPGTRLTVL.

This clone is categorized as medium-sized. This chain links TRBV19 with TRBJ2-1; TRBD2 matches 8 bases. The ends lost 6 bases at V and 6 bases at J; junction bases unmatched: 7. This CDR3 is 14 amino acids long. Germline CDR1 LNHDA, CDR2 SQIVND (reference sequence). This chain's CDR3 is CASRTGGRVNEQFF. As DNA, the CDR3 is TGTGCCAGTAGAACGGGGGGGCGTGTCAATGAGCAGTTCTTC.